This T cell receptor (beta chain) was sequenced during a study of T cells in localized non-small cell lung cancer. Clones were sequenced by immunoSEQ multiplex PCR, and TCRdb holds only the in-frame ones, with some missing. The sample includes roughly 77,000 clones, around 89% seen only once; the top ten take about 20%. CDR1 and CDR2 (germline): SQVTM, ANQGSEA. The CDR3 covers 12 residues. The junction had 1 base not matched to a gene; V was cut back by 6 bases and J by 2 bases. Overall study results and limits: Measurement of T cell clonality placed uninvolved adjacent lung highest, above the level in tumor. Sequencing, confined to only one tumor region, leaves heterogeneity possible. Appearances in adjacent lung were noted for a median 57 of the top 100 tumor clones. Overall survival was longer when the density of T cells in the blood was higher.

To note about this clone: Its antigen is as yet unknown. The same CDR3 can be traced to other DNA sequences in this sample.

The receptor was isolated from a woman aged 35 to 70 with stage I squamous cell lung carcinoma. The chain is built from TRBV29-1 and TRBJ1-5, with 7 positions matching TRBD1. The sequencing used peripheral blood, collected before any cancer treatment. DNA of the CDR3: TGCAGCGTCGGGACAGGCAATCAGCCCCAGCATTTT. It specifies CSVGTGNQPQHF.